These 27 T cell receptor beta chains share one sample of origin, sequenced in a study of vaccination and CD4 T cells after COVID-19. With the Oncomine TCR Beta short-read assay, DNA from cultured CD4+ T cells was sequenced. MiXCR, applied by TCRdb to the PCR reads, yields one record per CDR3 protein. There are about 20,000 distinct CDR3 sequences in the sample; around 63% occur only once, and approximately 3.7% lies in the top ten. Antigens for these TCRs are unknown. As for treatment: roughly ten-day PBMC culture with coronavirus spike peptide pools or control peptides (ViraFEST assay). The sample comprised CD4+ T cells from blood, cultured in vitro. Source of these receptors: a human donor who had recovered from COVID-19.

This chain uses TRBV12-3 or TRBV12-4 with TRBJ1-2; D gene uncertain. Trimming removed 2 bases at V and 2 bases at J, with 12 bases between. The CDR3 spans 15 residues. The CDR3 region is CASSLWANENYGYTF. DNA for the CDR3: TGTGCCAGCAGTTTATGGGCGAACGAAAACTATGGCTACACCTTC.

This clonotype came up a few times. The chain has TRBV12-3 or TRBV12-4 and TRBJ1-6, with TRBD1 as a possible D gene (5 bases). The CDR3 has 13 residues. V was clipped by 5 bases and J by 11 bases, with 13 bases between them. CDR3 sequence: CASSTTGGTPLHF. CDR3 bases: TGTGCCAGCAGTACTACGGGGGGGACACCCCTCCACTTT.

The rearrangement joins TRBV30 to TRBJ1-2; 7 bases are shared with TRBD1. The V and J ends lost 4 bases and 4 bases, in that order; junction bases with no gene match: 18. From germline, CDR1 is GTSNPN and CDR2 SVGIG (reference sequence). This CDR3 region has 17 residues. CDR3 in amino acids: CAWKKANTGANPYGYTF. DNA for the CDR3: TGTGCCTGGAAGAAGGCCAATACAGGGGCCAATCCCTATGGCTACACCTTC.

The chain carries TRBV7-9 and TRBJ1-1, with D perhaps matching TRBD1 (5 bases). Germline CDR1 reads SEHNR; CDR2 reads FQNEAQ (reference sequence). The CDR3 totals 15 residues. Between the trimmed V and J ends, which lost 1 base and 1 base, there was a span of 10 bases. The CDR3: CASSLGGTANTEAFF. The DNA for the CDR3 is TGTGCCAGCAGCTTAGGAGGGACGGCGAACACTGAAGCTTTCTTT.

The chain joins TRBV20-1 to TRBJ1-1; perhaps TRBD1 as D (5 bases). This CDR3 spans 15 amino acids. The germline V and J ends were trimmed by 3 bases and 7 bases, with 21 bases remaining between them. CDR1 and CDR2 (germline): DFQATT, SNEGSKA (reference sequence). The CDR3 loop is CSARDVAGTSLEAFF. In DNA, the CDR3 is TGCAGTGCTAGGGATGTGGCAGGGACGAGCCTTGAAGCTTTCTTT.

The chain has TRBV6-4 and TRBJ1-1, with 7 bases fitting TRBD1. Germline lookup yields CDR1 MRHNA and CDR2 SNTAGT. The trim removed 6 bases at V and 4 bases at J, leaving 8 bases unmatched. The CDR3 spans 14 residues. The CDR3 reads CASREQGWFTEAFF. As DNA, the CDR3 is TGTGCCAGCAGGGAACAGGGGTGGTTCACTGAAGCTTTCTTT.

The chain couples TRBV27 to TRBJ2-5; 12 bases line up with TRBD2. The CDR3 sequence is 17 residues long. The V segment lost 7 bases and the J segment 4 bases; nucleotides outside the gene matches: 13. The germline V gene has CDR1 MNHEY and CDR2 SMNVEV (reference sequence). For the CDR3, the DNA is TGTGCCAGCAAACACAGAGAGACTAGCGGGGGTAGAGAGACCCAGTACTTC. Protein product: CASKHRETSGGRETQYF.

This chain uses TRBV11-1 with TRBJ2-5; D possibly corresponds to TRBD1 (6 bases). The germline V and J ends were trimmed by 1 base and 5 bases, with 14 bases remaining between them. CDR1 is SGHAT, CDR2 FQDESV, per germline (reference sequence). The CDR3 is made up of 15 amino acids. CDR3 amino acids: CASSLGDTRWETQYF. The CDR3 region has the DNA TGTGCCAGCAGCTTAGGGGACACCCGGTGGGAGACCCAGTACTTC.

V gene TRBV5-1 combines with J gene TRBJ1-1; D is undetermined. CDR3 length: 12 residues. V was pared by 0 bases and J by 8 bases, with 8 bases between. The germline gives CDR1 SGHRS, CDR2 YFSETQ. CDR3 sequence reads: CASSLEAGEAFF. Written as DNA, the CDR3 is TGCGCCAGCAGCTTGGAGGCAGGCGAAGCTTTCTTT.

This clonotype was detected only a few times. This rearrangement joins TRBV7-3 to TRBJ2-3; D unresolved. The CDR3 is 14 amino acids. In germline, CDR1 is SGHTA, CDR2 FQGTGA. Trimming removed 2 bases at V and 3 bases at J, with 9 bases between. The CDR3 protein is CASSLGMLTDTQYF. In nucleotides, the CDR3 is TGTGCCAGCAGCTTAGGTATGCTGACAGATACGCAGTATTTT.

This clonotype was detected a few times. The chain has TRBV2 and TRBJ2-7, with TRBD2 matching 7 bases. This CDR3 is built from 15 residues. The ends lost 7 bases at V and 2 bases at J; junction bases unmatched: 11. Per the germline V gene, CDR1 is SNHLY and CDR2 is FYNNEI. In DNA, the CDR3 is TGTGCCAGCACCGCCGGGCTAGCGGAGCCCTACGAGCAGTACTTC. Amino acids: CASTAGLAEPYEQYF. Complete variable domain (other parts from reference TRBV2 and TRBJ2-7): EPEVTQTPSHQVTQMGQEVILRCVPISNHLYFYWYRQILGQKVEFLVSFYNNEISEKSEIFDDQFSVERPDGSNFTLKIRSTKLEDSAMYFCASTAGLAEPYEQYFGPGTRLTVT.

The chain combines TRBV7-2 with TRBJ2-1; the D is unclear. V was shortened by 0 bases and J by 0 bases, with 12 bases between the two germline ends. This CDR3 contains 17 residues. The germline V gene has CDR1 SGHTA and CDR2 FQGNSA. The CDR3 DNA sequence: TGTGCCAGCAGCTTAGCTGCCCAATGGAGCTCCTACAATGAGCAGTTCTTC. Translated, it gives CASSLAAQWSSYNEQFF.

The rearrangement joins TRBV6-1 to TRBJ1-5, with unresolved D. This CDR3 has 14 residues. The V gene's germline CDR1 is MNHNS and CDR2 SASEGT. With 7 bases removed from V and 0 bases from J, the gap between germline ends came to 10 bases. CDR3 coding DNA: TGTGCCAGCACTGGACCGAATAGCAATCAGCCCCAGCATTTT. It encodes CASTGPNSNQPQHF.

The chain links TRBV6-1 to TRBJ1-6, with unresolved D. CDR1 MNHNS and CDR2 SASEGT come from the germline V gene. Trimming shortened V by 6 bases and J by 8 bases, and 11 bases separated the two germline ends. This CDR3 is 13 amino acids long. The CDR3 here is CASRVRNDSPLHF. CDR3 DNA sequence: TGTGCCAGCAGGGTCCGCAATGATTCACCCCTCCACTTT.

This chain links TRBV5-8 with TRBJ1-5, with 12 bases identical to TRBD1. The length of the CDR3 is 17 residues. Trimming cost V 4 bases and J 2 bases; bases outside gene matches: 7. Germline V CDR1 and CDR2: SGHTS, YDEGEE. The CDR3 reads CASSKGQGAVGNQPQHF. CDR3 nucleotides: TGTGCCAGCAGCAAGGGACAGGGGGCAGTTGGCAATCAGCCCCAGCATTTT.

This clonotype was detected only a few times. V usage is TRBV5-1 and J usage is TRBJ1-1; D remains ambiguous. Trimming left V 4 bases short and J 6 bases short, with 13 bases between. This CDR3 is built from 13 residues. Germline V CDR1 and CDR2: SGHRS, YFSETQ. CDR3 region: CASSPSKLAEAFF. CDR3 nucleotides: TGCGCCAGCAGCCCCTCAAAACTGGCTGAAGCTTTCTTT.

The J gene is TRBJ2-5, the V gene TRBV20-1, with D perhaps TRBD2 (6 bases). CDR1 is DFQATT, CDR2 SNEGSKA, per germline (reference sequence). Trimming cost V 3 bases and J 2 bases, with 13 bases left between them. This CDR3 contains 14 residues. This chain's CDR3 is CSASKAGRQETQYF. The CDR3 DNA sequence: TGCAGTGCTAGCAAGGCGGGGAGACAAGAGACCCAGTACTTC.

This sequence joins TRBV6-1 and TRBJ2-2; 9 bases match TRBD1. The ends lost 7 bases at V and 3 bases at J; junction bases unmatched: 6. The CDR3 totals 15 residues. Germline V lookup: CDR1 MNHNS, CDR2 SASEGT. CDR3 sequence reads: CASNFDRGDTGELFF. For the CDR3, the DNA is TGTGCCAGCAACTTCGACAGGGGGGACACCGGGGAGCTGTTTTTT.

This chain connects TRBV27 to TRBJ1-5; weak D call: TRBD1 (5 bases). This CDR3 is 14 amino acids long. With 4 bases removed from V and 2 bases from J, the gap between germline ends came to 9 bases. The germline CDR1 and CDR2 sequences are MNHEY and SMNVEV (reference sequence). CDR3 sequence reads: CASSSDSRNQPQHF. CDR3 bases: TGTGCCAGCAGTTCCGACAGCCGCAATCAGCCCCAGCATTTT.

The chain is built from TRBV20-1 and TRBJ2-2; D not resolved. Germline CDR1 DFQATT, CDR2 SNEGSKA (reference sequence). Trimming took 4 bases from V and 4 from J, leaving 10 bases between them. The CDR3 consists of 13 residues. This CDR3 is CSAKSIGTGELFF. In DNA, the CDR3 is TGCAGTGCTAAGTCGATAGGCACCGGGGAGCTGTTTTTT.

A few counts support this clonotype. The chain uses TRBV28 and TRBJ2-7; 8 bases are shared with TRBD2. In germline, CDR1 is MDHEN, CDR2 SYDVKM. Trimming removed 7 bases from V and 5 bases from J; junction bases left unmatched: 7. The CDR3 sequence is 13 residues long. This CDR3 is CASIAGGINEQYF. CDR3 DNA: TGTGCCAGCATCGCGGGAGGAATCAACGAGCAGTACTTC.

J is TRBJ1-1 and V is TRBV19; 8 nucleotides match TRBD1. Looked up from germline, CDR1 is LNHDA and CDR2 is SQIVND (reference sequence). The V gene end was trimmed by 5 bases and the J gene end by 0 bases; junction bases not matched to a gene: 8. The CDR3 runs 16 residues. This CDR3 reads CASSSRTGFVNTEAFF. The CDR3 nucleotides are TGTGCCAGTAGTTCCCGGACAGGGTTTGTGAACACTGAAGCTTTCTTT.

The rearrangement joins TRBV6-2 or TRBV6-3 to TRBJ1-1; D uncertain. Germline CDR1 reads MNHEY; CDR2 reads SVGEGT. The V end lost 2 bases, the J end lost 1 base, and 5 bases lay between the germline ends. The CDR3 is 13 residues long. This CDR3 reads CASSYTGNTEAFF. The CDR3 nucleotides read TGTGCCAGCAGTTACACGGGGAACACTGAAGCTTTCTTT.

As DNA, the CDR3 is TGTGCCCGAACGGACAGCTCCTACGAGCAGTACTTC. This sequence encodes CARTDSSYEQYF. This sequence joins TRBV30 and TRBJ2-7, with D tentatively TRBD1 (6 bases). Trimming cost V 8 bases and J 0 bases, with 11 bases left between them. Looked up from germline, CDR1 is GTSNPN and CDR2 is SVGIG (reference sequence). This CDR3 region has 12 residues.

The V and J genes are TRBV6-1 and TRBJ2-1, with 8 bases matching TRBD1. The CDR3 covers 14 residues. The trim removed 5 bases at V and 8 bases at J, leaving 8 bases unmatched. In germline, CDR1 is MNHNS, CDR2 SASEGT. As DNA, the CDR3 is TGTGCCAGCAGTCCGGGGACAGGAGGGTATGAGCAGTTCTTC. Protein product: CASSPGTGGYEQFF.

This clonotype was seen a few times. This chain joins TRBV6-2 or TRBV6-3 and TRBJ1-5; weak D call: TRBD1 (6 bases). Between the trimmed V and J ends, which lost 7 bases and 3 bases, there was a span of 19 bases. This CDR3 contains 16 residues. CDR1 and CDR2 (germline): MNHEY, SVGEGT. The CDR3 nucleotides read TGTGCCAGCACCCGGGGGGGACACGGGAACAATCAGCCCCAGCATTTT. Protein: CASTRGGHGNNQPQHF.

This clonotype has just a few counts. The chain has TRBV24-1 and TRBJ2-3; 9 bases align to TRBD2. The germline CDR1 and CDR2 sequences are KGHDR and SFDVKD. CDR3 length equals 17 residues. Unmatched junction bases numbered 9, after V lost 2 bases and J lost 4 bases. CDR3 DNA: TGTGCCACCAGTGATTGGGGACTAGCTGGGGTTCCAGATACGCAGTATTTT. As protein: CATSDWGLAGVPDTQYF.